This TCR beta chain is drawn from a study of control samples from healthy donors and cancer patients. The germline gives CDR1 SGDLS, CDR2 YYNGEE. Trimming pared 0 bases from V and 1 base from J, leaving 8 bases between. The CDR3 sequence is 15 residues long. For this clone: The sample carries other DNA sequences with the same CDR3.

Generated by immunoSEQ multiplex PCR, the TCRdb table keeps only in-frame clones and is missing some. Of over 100,000 clones in the sample, about 91% were seen once. Material for sequencing was blood. The TCR originated in a man in his forties in good health. This sequence joins TRBV9 and TRBJ2-1; D might be TRBD1 or TRBD2, each matching 5 bases. CDR3 residues: CASSVAGGSYNEQFF. The DNA for the CDR3 is TGTGCCAGCAGCGTAGCTGGGGGTTCCTACAATGAGCAGTTCTTC.